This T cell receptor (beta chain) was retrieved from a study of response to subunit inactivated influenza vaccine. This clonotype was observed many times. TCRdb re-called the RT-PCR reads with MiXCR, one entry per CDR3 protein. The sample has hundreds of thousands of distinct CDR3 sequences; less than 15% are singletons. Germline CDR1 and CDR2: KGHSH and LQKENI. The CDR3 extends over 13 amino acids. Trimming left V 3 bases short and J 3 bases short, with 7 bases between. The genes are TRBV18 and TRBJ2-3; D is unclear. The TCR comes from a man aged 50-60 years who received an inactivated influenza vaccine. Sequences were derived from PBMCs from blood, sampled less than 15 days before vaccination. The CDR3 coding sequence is TGTGCCAGCTCACCCCCCGTAACAGATACGCAGTATTTT. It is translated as CASSPPVTDTQYF.